This T cell receptor beta chain emerged from a study of shared clonotypes between healthy human individuals. Across the study: Donors, aged 18 to 49, were a couple of women and a few men.

Donors were Caucasian adults residing in Nashville, Tennessee, USA. When replicate PCRs were run on sorted subsets, they used roughly 0.2 ug DNA, tens of thousands of T cell genomes. Clones were read by immunoSEQ multiplex PCR, and TCRdb kept only the in-frame ones, dropping some. Altogether over a million clones are present, approximately 98% being singletons, with the ten largest covering about 0.45%. Per the germline V gene, CDR1 is MNHNS and CDR2 is SASEGT. V dropped 8 bases and J dropped 3 bases, with 17 bases sitting between them. The CDR3 runs to 15 residues. Sequenced: naive CD4+ T cells sorted from blood. Subset of the sample: CD45RA+ positively selected. The chain has TRBV6-1 and TRBJ2-4; D gene ambiguous. The clonotype was recovered from a man aged 25 to 40 in good health. For the CDR3, the DNA is TGTGCCAGCCTCCGAACGGTCTCCGTCAAAAACATTCAGTACTTC. It yields the protein CASLRTVSVKNIQYF.